This TCR beta chain derives from a study of response to subunit inactivated influenza vaccine. Germline V gene sequence: CDR1 SGDLS, CDR2 YYNGEE. J was trimmed by 3 bases and V by 3 bases; bases with no gene match: 6. The CDR3 length is 15 residues. Each CDR3 protein is one row after TCRdb ran MiXCR on the RT-PCR reads. The table records 500,000 or so distinct CDR3 sequences, approximately 15% of them present only once. The TCR comes from a man between 50 and 75 years old who received an inactivated influenza vaccine. The chain has TRBV9 and TRBJ2-1; 7 bases are shared with TRBD2. Sequencing was performed on CD4+ T cells sorted from PBMCs, taken less than 30 months after vaccination. The CDR3 coding sequence is TGTGCCAGCAGCGCCGCTGCTAGCGGCTACAATGAGCAGTTCTTC. It translates to CASSAAASGYNEQFF.